The 24 T cell receptor beta chains reported below all come from one sample, sequenced in a study of vaccination effects on CD4 cells after COVID-19 (dated by TCRdb to between 2021 and 2023). Their cognate antigens are unknown. Library prep was done by the immunoSEQ multiplex PCR assay. Not all clones reach the TCRdb copy of this immuneACCESS table, which keeps in-frame sequences only. Checked studies attribute under half of the gap to unresolved V genes and leave the rest unexplained. Recorded for this sample are about 66,000 clones; more than 60% of them occurred a single time. About 2.5% of the sample is in the top ten clones. After less than 13 days of culture, CD4+ T cells were isolated with the EasySep CD4+ T cell isolation kit. Two doses of either the BNT162b2 or the mRNA-1273 mRNA SARS-CoV-2 vaccine were administered to participants. The starting material was CD4+ T cells from PBMCs cultured without peptide, obtained after COVID-19 vaccination. These receptors came from a human donor who received a COVID-19 vaccine.

V gene TRBV7-2 combines with J gene TRBJ1-2, with 8 bases matching TRBD1. This CDR3 has 13 amino acids. Germline trimming cut 5 bases from V and 3 bases from J; bases unmatched to any gene: 2. Germline V gene data show CDR1 as SGHTA and CDR2 as FQGNSA. CDR3 region: CASSTTGDYGYTF. The CDR3, as DNA: TGTGCCAGCAGCACGACAGGGGACTATGGCTACACCTTC.

This clone came up once. The V gene is TRBV3-1 (or the pseudogene TRBV3-2), the J gene TRBJ2-5; possibly TRBD2 for D (5 bases). V was cut by 5 bases and J by 5 bases, with 18 bases left in between. Germline V gene data show CDR1 as LGHDT and CDR2 as YNNKEL (reference sequence). The CDR3 is made up of 15 amino acids. CDR3 coding DNA: TGTGCCAGCAGCTCTGGAGCTAGCCGCCCGGAGACCCAGTACTTC. It is translated as CASSSGASRPETQYF.

The chain uses TRBV19 and TRBJ1-5, with TRBD1 matching 12 bases. Per germline, CDR1 LNHDA and CDR2 SQIVND (reference sequence). Germline trimming cut 4 bases from V and 8 bases from J; bases unmatched to any gene: 3. There are 14 residues in the CDR3. Here the CDR3 DNA reads TGTGCCAGTAGTAGGGACAGGGGGCAGGAGCCCCAGCATTTT. This codes for CASSRDRGQEPQHF.

The V gene is TRBV3-1 (or the pseudogene TRBV3-2), the J gene TRBJ2-5; TRBD2 agrees at 12 bases. Per the germline V gene, CDR1 is LGHDT and CDR2 is YNNKEL (reference sequence). This CDR3 comprises 15 residues. The V and J ends lost 6 bases and 2 bases, in that order; junction bases with no gene match: 4. The chain's CDR3 is CASRLAGGFQETQYF. The CDR3 DNA follows: TGTGCCAGCAGACTAGCGGGGGGCTTTCAAGAGACCCAGTACTTC.

The table lists this clone with a few counts. This chain links TRBV10-3 with TRBJ1-2; no firm D call. Germline loops: CDR1 ENHRY, CDR2 SYGVKD. Trimming left V 4 bases short and J 1 base short, with 19 bases between. The CDR3 length is 17 residues. CDR3 protein: CAISGPGSSILNYGYTF. The CDR3 DNA reads TGTGCCATCAGTGGGCCCGGGTCCTCGATACTTAACTATGGCTACACCTTC.

The chain is built from TRBV29-1 and TRBJ1-1; a possible D gene is TRBD1 (5 bases). The CDR3 has 12 amino acids. CDR1 and CDR2 from the germline V gene are SQVTM and ANQGSEA. The V gene lost 3 bases and the J gene lost 1 base, with 6 bases spanning the gap. This CDR3 is CSVDRANTEAFF. The CDR3 coding sequence is TGCAGCGTTGACAGGGCGAACACTGAAGCTTTCTTT.

The chain carries TRBV9 and TRBJ1-3; a weak D match, TRBD1 (6 bases). The V and J ends lost 0 bases and 3 bases respectively, with 13 bases between them. Germline lookup yields CDR1 SGDLS and CDR2 YYNGEE. This CDR3 contains 16 residues. The CDR3 protein is CASSVAAGAVGNTIYF. The CDR3 nucleotides are TGTGCCAGCAGCGTAGCGGCAGGGGCGGTTGGAAACACCATATATTTT.

The chain employs TRBV5-6 and TRBJ2-5, with a tentative D call TRBD1 (6 bases). Trimming took 4 bases from V and 4 from J, leaving 17 bases between them. Looked up from germline, CDR1 is SGHDT and CDR2 is YYEEEE. The length of the CDR3 is 15 residues. The CDR3 is CASSLPGTYGETQYF. The DNA for the CDR3 is TGTGCCAGCAGCCTTCCTGGGACATACGGAGAGACCCAGTACTTC.

Here the CDR3 reads CASSYSLGRGNTIYF. The DNA for the CDR3 is TGTGCCAGCAGTTACTCTCTGGGGCGCGGAAACACCATATATTTT. V is TRBV6-6 and J is TRBJ1-3; possible D gene TRBD1, 5 bases. Germline V gene sequence: CDR1 MNHNY, CDR2 SVGAGI (reference sequence). The CDR3 has 15 amino acids. The V end was cut by 0 bases, the J end by 4 bases, with 10 bases between.

Only one count was recorded for this clone. This chain uses TRBV7-9 with TRBJ2-1; 7 bases align to TRBD2. V gave up 2 bases and J gave up 0 bases; unmatched junction bases: 7. CDR1 SEHNR and CDR2 FQNEAQ come from the germline V gene (reference sequence). The CDR3 sequence is 17 residues long. The CDR3 bases are TGTGCCAGCAGCTTATATCCAGCGGGGAACTCCTACAATGAGCAGTTCTTC. This translates into CASSLYPAGNSYNEQFF.

In its sample, this clone was seen a few times. The chain uses TRBV4-1 and TRBJ2-3, with 7 bases that match TRBD1. The CDR3 has 16 amino acids. Looked up from germline, CDR1 is MGHRA and CDR2 is YSYEKL. V trimming: 1 base; J trimming: 2 bases; junction bases outside the gene matches: 6. DNA for the CDR3: TGCGCCAGCAGCCAAGGGGGACAGACCTTCACAGATACGCAGTATTTT. This encodes CASSQGGQTFTDTQYF.

The chain links TRBV28 to TRBJ2-7; D may be TRBD1 (5 bases). This CDR3 is 16 amino acids long. CDR1 and CDR2 from the germline V gene are MDHEN and SYDVKM. Deletions cut 5 bases from V and 1 base from J, with 18 bases between. Written as DNA, the CDR3 is TGTGCCAGCAGTCCCTCAGGGTTGCTATCATCCTACGAGCAGTACGTC. Encoded protein: CASSPSGLLSSYEQYV.

This sequence joins TRBV24-1 and TRBJ2-7; D may correspond to TRBD1 or TRBD2 (5 bases each). Per the germline V gene, CDR1 is KGHDR and CDR2 is SFDVKD. This CDR3 region has 10 residues. CDR3 in amino acids: CPRGSREQYV. The CDR3 DNA reads as TGTCCTCGGGGCTCCCGGGAGCAGTACGTC.

The chain links TRBV15 to TRBJ1-1, with unresolved D. V lost 4 bases to trimming and J lost 3 bases, with 18 bases between them. This CDR3 region has 16 residues. Per the germline V gene, CDR1 is LNHNV and CDR2 is YYDKDF (reference sequence). CDR3 protein: CATSKNLGPGDTEAFF. As DNA, the CDR3 is TGTGCCACCAGCAAAAATTTAGGGCCAGGAGACACTGAAGCTTTCTTT.

The chain joins TRBV21-1 to TRBJ1-5; the table names TRBD1, a call not compared with the DNA. TRBV21-1 is classified as a pseudogene. The CDR3 spans 17 residues. CDR3 protein: CASSNGGRVGLGQPQHF. The CDR3 DNA follows: TGTGCCAGCAGCAATGGGGGCAGGGTAGGTTTGGGTCAGCCCCAGCATTTT.

This rearrangement joins TRBV6-5 to TRBJ1-2; D might be TRBD1 (6 bases). Trimming removed 1 base from V and 7 bases from J, with 19 bases in between. CDR3 size: 16 residues. In germline, CDR1 is MNHEY, CDR2 SVGAGI. CDR3 coding DNA: TGTGCCAGCAGTTACTTGCAGGGGCGAAGTACTCGTGGCTACACCTTC. Protein: CASSYLQGRSTRGYTF.

The chain's CDR3 is CASSEFSNQPQHF. CDR3 nucleotide sequence: TGCGCCAGCAGCGAATTTAGCAATCAGCCCCAGCATTTT. This rearrangement joins TRBV5-1 to TRBJ1-5; no reliable D call. Germline V CDR1 and CDR2: SGHRS, YFSETQ. The CDR3 is made up of 13 amino acids. Trimming took off 4 bases at V and 0 bases at J, with 5 bases between the two ends. The full variable domain, rest sourced from reference TRBV5-1 and TRBJ1-5, is KAGVTQTPRYLIKTRGQQVTLSCSPISGHRSVSWYQQTPGQGLQFLFEYFSETQRNKGNFPGRFSGRQFSNSRSEMNVSTLELGDSALYLCASSEFSNQPQHFGDGTRLSIL.

The chain has TRBV6-4 and TRBJ2-1; D may be TRBD2 (6 bases). This CDR3 is built from 16 residues. Germline V gene data show CDR1 as MRHNA and CDR2 as SNTAGT. V was shortened by 0 bases and J by 2 bases, with 11 bases between the two germline ends. CDR3 loop: CASSDSGGEPYNEQFF. The CDR3 bases are TGTGCCAGCAGTGACTCGGGCGGGGAACCCTACAATGAGCAGTTCTTC.

The chain couples TRBV6-5 to TRBJ1-2; D is possibly TRBD1 (6 bases). Between the trimmed V and J ends, which lost 0 bases and 4 bases, there was a span of 15 bases. The CDR3 is 16 amino acids. Germline CDR1 reads MNHEY; CDR2 reads SVGAGI. In nucleotides, the CDR3 is TGTGCCAGCAGTTACTCCGTACAGGGTAGTGGCTATGGCTACACCTTC. Amino acid sequence: CASSYSVQGSGYGYTF.

This clone was seen only once. This sequence joins TRBV30 and TRBJ2-3; D might be TRBD1 (6 bases). The V gene's germline CDR1 is GTSNPN and CDR2 SVGIG (reference sequence). The ends were cut back, 0 bases at V and 4 bases at J, with 14 bases in the middle. The CDR3 has 15 amino acids. The CDR3 DNA sequence: TGTGCCTGGAGTGTGGGGACATTGGAGGCAGATACGCAGTATTTT. Its protein product is CAWSVGTLEADTQYF. Looking up the rest from reference TRBV30 and TRBJ2-3 gives the full variable domain: SQTIHQWPATLVQPVGSPLSLECTVEGTSNPNLYWYRQAAGRGLQLLFYSVGIGQISSEVPQNLSASRPQDRQFILSSKKLLLSDSGFYLCAWSVGTLEADTQYFGPGTRLTVL.

The rearrangement joins TRBV24-1 to TRBJ2-1; 9 bases line up with TRBD2. CDR3 size: 16 residues. Trimming removed 3 bases from V and 9 bases from J; junction bases left unmatched: 11. Germline V gene sequence: CDR1 KGHDR, CDR2 SFDVKD. The CDR3: CATSDPGGLANAEQFF. The CDR3 DNA is TGTGCCACCAGTGATCCGGGGGGACTAGCAAACGCTGAGCAGTTCTTC.

The chain uses TRBV2 and TRBJ2-1; D ambiguous. The V and J ends lost 5 bases and 1 base respectively, with 12 bases between them. Germline V lookup: CDR1 SNHLY, CDR2 FYNNEI. The CDR3 has 15 residues. CDR3 in DNA: TGTGCCAGCAGTTTTTACCCCAGATCCTACAATGAGCAGTTCTTC. Translated, it gives CASSFYPRSYNEQFF.

The chain has TRBV6-5 and TRBJ2-5; D ambiguous. The germline V gene has CDR1 MNHEY and CDR2 SVGAGI. This CDR3 comprises 15 residues. Between the trimmed V and J ends, which lost 2 bases and 5 bases, there was a span of 15 bases. In DNA form, the CDR3 reads TGTGCCAGCAGTTACCGACCTATAGCCACGGAGACCCAGTACTTC. It specifies CASSYRPIATETQYF.

The V gene is TRBV3-1 (or the pseudogene TRBV3-2), the J gene TRBJ2-1, with 10 nucleotides matching TRBD2. Germline CDR1 LGHDT, CDR2 YNNKEL (reference sequence). This CDR3 spans 12 amino acids. The CDR3, as DNA: TGTGCGAGCGGGGGGGCACCCAATGAGCAGTTCTTC. Residues: CASGGAPNEQFF.